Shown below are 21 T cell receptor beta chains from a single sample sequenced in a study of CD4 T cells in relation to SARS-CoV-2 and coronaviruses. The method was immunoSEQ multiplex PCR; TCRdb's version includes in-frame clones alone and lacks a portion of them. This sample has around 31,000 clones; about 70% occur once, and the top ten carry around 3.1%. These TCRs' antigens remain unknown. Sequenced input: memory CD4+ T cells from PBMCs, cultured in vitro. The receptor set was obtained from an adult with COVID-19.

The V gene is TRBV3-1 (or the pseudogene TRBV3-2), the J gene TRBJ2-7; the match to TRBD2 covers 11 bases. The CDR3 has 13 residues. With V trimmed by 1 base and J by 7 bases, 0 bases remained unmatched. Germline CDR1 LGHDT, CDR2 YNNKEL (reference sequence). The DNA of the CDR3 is TGTGCCAGCAGCCAAGGACTAGCGGGAGAGCAGTACTTC. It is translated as CASSQGLAGEQYF.

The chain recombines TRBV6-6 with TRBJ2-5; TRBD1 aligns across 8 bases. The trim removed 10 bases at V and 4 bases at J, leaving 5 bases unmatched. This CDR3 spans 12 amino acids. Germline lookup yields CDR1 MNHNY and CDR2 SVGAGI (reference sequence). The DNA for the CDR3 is TGTGCCACCTCAGACAGGGGAGAGACCCAGTACTTC. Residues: CATSDRGETQYF.

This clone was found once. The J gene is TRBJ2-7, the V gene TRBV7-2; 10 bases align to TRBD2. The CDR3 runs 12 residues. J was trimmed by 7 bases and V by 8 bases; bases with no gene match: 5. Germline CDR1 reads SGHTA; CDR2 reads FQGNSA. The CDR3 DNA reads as TGTGCCAGCGGACTAGCGGAAAGTGAGCAGTACTTC. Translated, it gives CASGLAESEQYF.

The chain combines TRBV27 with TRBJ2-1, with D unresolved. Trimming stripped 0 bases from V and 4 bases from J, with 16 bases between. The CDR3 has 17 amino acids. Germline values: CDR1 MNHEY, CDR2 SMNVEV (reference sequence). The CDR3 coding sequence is TGTGCCAGCAGTTTATCGCTTCGCCGTGTAGGATACAATGAGCAGTTCTTC. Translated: CASSLSLRRVGYNEQFF.

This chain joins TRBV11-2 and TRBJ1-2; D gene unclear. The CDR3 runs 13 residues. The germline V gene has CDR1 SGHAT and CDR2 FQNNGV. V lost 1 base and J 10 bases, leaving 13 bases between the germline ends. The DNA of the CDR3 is TGTGCCAGCAGCTTAGCGGCCGGCAGTGACTACACCTTC. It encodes CASSLAAGSDYTF.

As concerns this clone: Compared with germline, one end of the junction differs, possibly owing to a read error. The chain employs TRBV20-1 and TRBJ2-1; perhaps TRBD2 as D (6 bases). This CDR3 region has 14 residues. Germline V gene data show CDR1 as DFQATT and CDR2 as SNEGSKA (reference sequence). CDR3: CSASQSLGGMIRIF. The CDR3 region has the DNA TGCAGTGCTAGTCAAAGCCTGGGCGGGATGATAAGGATCTTC.

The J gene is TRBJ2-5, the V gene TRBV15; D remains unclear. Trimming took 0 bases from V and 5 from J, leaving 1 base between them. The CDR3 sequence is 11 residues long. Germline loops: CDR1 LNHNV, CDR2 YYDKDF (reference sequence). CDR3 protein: CATSREETQYF. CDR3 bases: TGTGCCACCAGCAGAGAGGAGACCCAGTACTTC.

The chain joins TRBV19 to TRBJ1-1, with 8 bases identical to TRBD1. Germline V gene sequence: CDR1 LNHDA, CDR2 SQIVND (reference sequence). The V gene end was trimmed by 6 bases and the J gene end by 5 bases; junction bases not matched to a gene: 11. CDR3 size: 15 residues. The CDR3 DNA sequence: TGTGCCAGTAGGTCCGACAGGGGTGAGCGAACTGAAGCTTTCTTT. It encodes CASRSDRGERTEAFF.

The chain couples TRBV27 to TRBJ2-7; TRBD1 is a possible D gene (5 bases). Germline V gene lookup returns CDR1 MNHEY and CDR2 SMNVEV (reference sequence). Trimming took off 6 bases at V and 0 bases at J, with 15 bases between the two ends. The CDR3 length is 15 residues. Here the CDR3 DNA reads TGTGCCAGCAGCCTAGGGGCAATAAGCTCCTACGAGCAGTACTTC. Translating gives CASSLGAISSYEQYF.

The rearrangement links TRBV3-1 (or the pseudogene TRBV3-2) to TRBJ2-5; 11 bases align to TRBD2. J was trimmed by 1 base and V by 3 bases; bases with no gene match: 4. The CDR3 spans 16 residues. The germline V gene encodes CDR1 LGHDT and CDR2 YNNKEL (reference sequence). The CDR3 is CASSQTSGIFQETQYF. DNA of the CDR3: TGTGCCAGCAGCCAGACTAGCGGGATCTTCCAAGAGACCCAGTACTTC.

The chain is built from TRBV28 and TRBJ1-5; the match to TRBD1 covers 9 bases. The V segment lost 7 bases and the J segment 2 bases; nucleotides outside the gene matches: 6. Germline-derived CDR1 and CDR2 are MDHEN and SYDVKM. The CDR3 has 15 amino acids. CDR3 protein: CASTTWTGGNQPQHF. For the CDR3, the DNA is TGTGCCAGCACCACCTGGACAGGGGGCAATCAGCCCCAGCATTTT.

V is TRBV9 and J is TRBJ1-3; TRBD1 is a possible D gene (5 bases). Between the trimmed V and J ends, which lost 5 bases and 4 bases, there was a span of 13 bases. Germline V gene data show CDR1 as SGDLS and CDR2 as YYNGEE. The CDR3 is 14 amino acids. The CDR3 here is CASSEGQGGNTIYF. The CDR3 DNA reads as TGTGCCAGCAGTGAGGGGCAGGGAGGAAACACCATATATTTT.

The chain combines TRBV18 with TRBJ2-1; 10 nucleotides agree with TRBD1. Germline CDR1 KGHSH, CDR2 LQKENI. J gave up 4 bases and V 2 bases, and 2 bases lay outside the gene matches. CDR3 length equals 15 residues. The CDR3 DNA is TGTGCCAGCTCACCAAGGACAGGGGGATACAATGAGCAGTTCTTC. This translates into CASSPRTGGYNEQFF.

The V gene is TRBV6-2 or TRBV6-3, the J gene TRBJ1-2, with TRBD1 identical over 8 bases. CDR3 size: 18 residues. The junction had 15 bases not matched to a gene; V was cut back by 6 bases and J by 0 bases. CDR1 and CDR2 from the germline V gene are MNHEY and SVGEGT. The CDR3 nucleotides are TGTGCCAGCAGCACAAAACTCGCACAGGGGGACTCTAACTATGGCTACACCTTC. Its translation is CASSTKLAQGDSNYGYTF.

CDR3 region: CASSYQQGIYGYTF. The DNA of the CDR3 is TGTGCCAGCAGTTACCAACAGGGGATCTATGGCTACACCTTC. The J gene is TRBJ1-2, the V gene TRBV6-5, with 7 nucleotides matching TRBD1. With V trimmed by 2 bases and J by 4 bases, 4 bases remained unmatched. The CDR3 length is 14 residues. Germline V lookup: CDR1 MNHEY, CDR2 SVGAGI.

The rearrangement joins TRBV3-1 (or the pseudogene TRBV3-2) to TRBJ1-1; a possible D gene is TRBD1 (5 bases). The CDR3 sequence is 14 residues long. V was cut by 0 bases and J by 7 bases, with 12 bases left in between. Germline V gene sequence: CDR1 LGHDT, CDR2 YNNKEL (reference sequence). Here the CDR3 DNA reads TGTGCCAGCAGCCAAGAAGGGGCCAGCAATGAAGCTTTCTTT. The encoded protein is CASSQEGASNEAFF.

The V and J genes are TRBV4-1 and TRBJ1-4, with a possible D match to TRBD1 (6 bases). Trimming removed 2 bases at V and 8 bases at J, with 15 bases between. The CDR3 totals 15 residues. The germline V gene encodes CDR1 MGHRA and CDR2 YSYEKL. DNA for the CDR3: TGCGCCAGCAGCCAAACACAGGGCGGAGACGAAAAACTGTTTTTT. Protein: CASSQTQGGDEKLFF.

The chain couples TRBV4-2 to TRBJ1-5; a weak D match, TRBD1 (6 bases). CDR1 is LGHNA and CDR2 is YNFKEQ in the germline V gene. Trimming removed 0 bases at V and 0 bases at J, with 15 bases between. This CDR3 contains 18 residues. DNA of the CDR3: TGTGCCAGCAGCCAAGAGGGGGCGAGGGGGAATAGCAATCAGCCCCAGCATTTT. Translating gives CASSQEGARGNSNQPQHF.

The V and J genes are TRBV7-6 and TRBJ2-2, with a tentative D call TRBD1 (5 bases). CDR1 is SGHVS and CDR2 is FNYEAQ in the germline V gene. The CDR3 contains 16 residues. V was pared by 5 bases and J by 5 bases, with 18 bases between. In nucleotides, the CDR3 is TGTGCCAGCAGCAAACGGTTCAGGGTGGAAACCGGGGAGCTGTTTTTT. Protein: CASSKRFRVETGELFF.

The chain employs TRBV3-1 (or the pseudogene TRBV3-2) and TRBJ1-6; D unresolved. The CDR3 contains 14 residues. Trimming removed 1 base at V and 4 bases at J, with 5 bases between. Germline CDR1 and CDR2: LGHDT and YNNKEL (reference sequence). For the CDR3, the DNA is TGTGCCAGCAGCCAAGTCCGATATAATTCACCCCTCCACTTT. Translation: CASSQVRYNSPLHF.

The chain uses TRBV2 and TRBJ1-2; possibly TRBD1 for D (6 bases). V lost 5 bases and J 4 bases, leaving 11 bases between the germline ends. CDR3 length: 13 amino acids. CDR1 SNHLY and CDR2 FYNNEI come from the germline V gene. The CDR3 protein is CASSRQARYGYTF. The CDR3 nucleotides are TGTGCCAGCAGTCGACAGGCACGCTATGGCTACACCTTC.